Listed below are T cell receptor beta chains from one sample, sequenced in a study of regulatory T cells in long-lasting Graves disease. TCRdb re-analysed the multiplex PCR reads in MiXCR, keeping a single row per CDR3 protein. Of 350,000 to 450,000 distinct CDR3 sequences listed, 16% are singletons. The data also belong to a second study, concerning T cells in Graves' hyperthyroidism and ophthalmopathy.

Sequencing was performed on peripheral blood mononuclear cells (PBMCs), taken at new diagnosis, from a patient treated with antithyroid drugs. These receptors were collected from a man aged 40-50 years with Graves disease. The CDR3 runs from the conserved cysteine through the conserved F or W. The order of the fields is V gene, D gene, CDR3 length, clone size, J gene, CDR3 DNA, CDR3 protein. D genes are given only for firm matches. Expanded clones are given a class, and other clones once, few, many or no size at all.

TRBV5-1,TRBD1,11,many,TRBJ1-1,TGTGCCAGCAGCCCAGGGGGGGAAGCTTTCTTT,CASSPGGEAFF
TRBV13,.,14,.,TRBJ2-2,TGTGCCAGTTCCAGGGGAACGAACACCGGGGAGCTGTTTTTT,CASSRGTNTGELFF
TRBV3-1,.,14,.,TRBJ2-7,TGTGCCAGCAGCCAGGTGGACAGCTCCCACGAGCAGTACTTC,CASSQVDSSHEQYF
TRBV12-3/TRBV12-4,TRBD1,13,.,TRBJ2-7,TGTGCCAGCAGTTATGGACAGGGGGCCGAGCAGTACTTC,CASSYGQGAEQYF
TRBV24-1,TRBD1,16,many,TRBJ2-3,TGTGCCACCAGTGATTTGGGGACAGGGGACACAGATACGCAGTATTTT,CATSDLGTGDTDTQYF
TRBV28,.,13,many,TRBJ1-5,TGTGCCAGCAGCTTCGTTAGCAATCAGCCCCAGCATTTT,CASSFVSNQPQHF
TRBV28,TRBD2,17,many,TRBJ2-7,TGTGCCAGCAGCACTATAGCGGGGGCCGTCTCACTTTACGAGCAGTACTTC,CASSTIAGAVSLYEQYF
TRBV2,.,13,many,TRBJ1-3,TGTGCCAGGACCACAGGGTCGGCAAACACCATATATTTT,CARTTGSANTIYF
TRBV5-6,TRBD1,16,many,TRBJ1-4,TGTGCCAGCAGCTGGGGGACAGCCAGGACTAATGAAAAACTGTTTTTT,CASSWGTARTNEKLFF
TRBV16,.,13,many,TRBJ1-5,TGTGCCAGCAGCAAAGGCGGCAATCAGCCCCAGCATTTT,CASSKGGNQPQHF
TRBV6-9,TRBD1,16,many,TRBJ2-7,TGTGCCAGCAGTTACCTAACACAGGGGCCGACCTACGAGCAGTACTTC,CASSYLTQGPTYEQYF
TRBV6-1,.,13,many,TRBJ2-7,TGTGCCAGCCAGAGCGGGCCATCCTACGAGCAGTACTTC,CASQSGPSYEQYF
TRBV7-9,.,15,many,TRBJ2-1,TGTGCCAGCAGCCACCCACGACTAGGTTACAATGAGCAGTTCTTC,CASSHPRLGYNEQFF
TRBV7-9,.,15,many,TRBJ2-6,TGTGCCAGCAGCTTGGCAGGGGCTGGGGCCAACGTCCTGACTTTC,CASSLAGAGANVLTF
TRBV5-1,.,14,many,TRBJ1-1,TGTGCCAGCAGCGCCCAGGGTGAGGACACTGAAGCTTTCTTT,CASSAQGEDTEAFF
TRBV9,.,14,few,TRBJ1-5,TGTGCCAGCAGCCAAACAGGGCGAGATCAGCCCCAGCATTTT,CASSQTGRDQPQHF
TRBV28,TRBD1,15,many,TRBJ2-1,TGTGCCAGCAGTAAACAGGGGGCAGGTTACAATGAGCAGTTCTTC,CASSKQGAGYNEQFF
TRBV20-1,TRBD2,16,many,TRBJ2-7,TGCAGTGCTAGAGATCTTCGGCGGGGGGCACCGGGTGAGCAGTACTTC,CSARDLRRGAPGEQYF
TRBV2,.,13,many,TRBJ2-2,TGTGCCAGCGCTCCACAGGGCACCGGGGAGCTGTTTTTT,CASAPQGTGELFF
TRBV15,.,12,.,TRBJ1-2,TGTGCCACCAGCAGAGATCTTGGTGGCTACACCTTC,CATSRDLGGYTF
TRBV6-2/TRBV6-3,TRBD1,14,.,TRBJ1-2,TGTGCCAGCAGTTCTATACGGACAGGAGATGGCTACACCTTC,CASSSIRTGDGYTF
TRBV14,.,15,.,TRBJ1-2,TGTGCCAGCAGCCCAACCGGGGGCGCTAACTATGGCTACACCTTC,CASSPTGGANYGYTF
TRBV11-2,.,15,.,TRBJ1-1,TGTGCCAGCAGCTTTGGGGGGATCGTCGACACTGAAGCTTTCTTT,CASSFGGIVDTEAFF
TRBV11-3,TRBD1,16,.,TRBJ1-1,TGTGCCAGCAGCCTAATGACAGGGACGCAGATCGCTGAAGCTTTCTTT,CASSLMTGTQIAEAFF
TRBV20-1,.,10,many,TRBJ2-1,TGCAGTGCTAAGTGGCGGGGTCTTGTCTTC,CSAKWRGLVF
TRBV7-2,TRBD1,14,many,TRBJ1-2,TGTGCCAGCAGCCCCGGGAGGGGGCCCTATGGCTACACCTTC,CASSPGRGPYGYTF
TRBV2,TRBD2,15,many,TRBJ2-2,TGTGCCAGCAGTTTAACTAGCGGCTACACCGGGGAGCTGTTTTTT,CASSLTSGYTGELFF
TRBV4-1,.,15,few,TRBJ1-4,TGCGCCAGCAGCCAAGAAGACCAGGCGTGGGAAAAACTGTTTTTT,CASSQEDQAWEKLFF
TRBV19,.,16,few,TRBJ2-1,TGTGCCAGTATTCGACGGACAGAGCGCTGGAACAATGAGCAGTTCTTC,CASIRRTERWNNEQFF
TRBV6-2/TRBV6-3,.,11,many,TRBJ1-1,TGTGCCAGCAGCGAGAACACTGAAGCTTTCTTT,CASSENTEAFF
TRBV5-5,TRBD1,18,.,TRBJ1-6,TGTGCCAGCAGCTTGGTTAGGACAGGGGGAGGCTCTAATTCACCCCTCCACTTT,CASSLVRTGGGSNSPLHF
TRBV10-3,.,13,few,TRBJ2-2,TGTGCCATCAGGTCTACAGCCACCGGGGAGCTGTTTTTT,CAIRSTATGELFF
TRBV11-2,.,15,many,TRBJ2-5,TGTGCCAGCAGCTTGGACAGACCTGTCCATGGGACCCAGTACTTC,CASSLDRPVHGTQYF
TRBV20-1,TRBD1,15,many,TRBJ1-4,TGCAGTGCTAGGGACAGGCTTGCAACTAATGAAAAACTGTTTTTT,CSARDRLATNEKLFF
TRBV6-1,TRBD1,16,many,TRBJ1-1,TGTGCCAGCAGCCAGGGACAGGGGGCCGGTAACACTGAAGCTTTCTTT,CASSQGQGAGNTEAFF
TRBV5-1,.,14,.,TRBJ2-1,TGCGCCAGCAGCCTCACTGGGTTCTGGAATGAGCAGTTCTTC,CASSLTGFWNEQFF
TRBV7-2,TRBD2,17,.,TRBJ2-3,TGTGCCAGCAGCTTTGGGGTAGCGGGAGGGGGCACAGATACGCAGTATTTT,CASSFGVAGGGTDTQYF
TRBV24-1,.,13,many,TRBJ2-5,TGTGCCACCAGTGATTACAGGCAAGAGACCCAGTACTTC,CATSDYRQETQYF
TRBV2,TRBD2,16,many,TRBJ2-7,TGTGCCAGCACGATGGGGACTAGCGGGGGGAACTACGAGCAGTACTTC,CASTMGTSGGNYEQYF
TRBV3-1,.,16,many,TRBJ2-2,TGTGCCAGCAGCCATCAGGTACAGGCCGGGTCCGGGGAGCTGTTTTTT,CASSHQVQAGSGELFF
TRBV4-1,TRBD2,15,many,TRBJ2-7,TGCGCCAGCAGCCAGCAAGGACTAGCGGGGGAGGTAGAGTACTTC,CASSQQGLAGEVEYF
TRBV2,.,14,many,TRBJ1-1,TGTGCCAGCAGTGACGCCACTCTAACCACTGAAGCTTTCTTT,CASSDATLTTEAFF
TRBV2,TRBD1,16,.,TRBJ2-7,TGTGCCAGCAGTGTGGGACCGACAGGGATCTCCTACGAGCAGTACTTC,CASSVGPTGISYEQYF
TRBV7-9,.,14,.,TRBJ1-3,TGTGCCAGTCTTCCTCTTGGCTCTGGAAACACCATATATTTT,CASLPLGSGNTIYF
TRBV4-3,.,16,.,TRBJ2-7,TGCGCCAGCAGCCAAGAATGGCAGGTTAGCTCCTACGAGCAGTACTTC,CASSQEWQVSSYEQYF